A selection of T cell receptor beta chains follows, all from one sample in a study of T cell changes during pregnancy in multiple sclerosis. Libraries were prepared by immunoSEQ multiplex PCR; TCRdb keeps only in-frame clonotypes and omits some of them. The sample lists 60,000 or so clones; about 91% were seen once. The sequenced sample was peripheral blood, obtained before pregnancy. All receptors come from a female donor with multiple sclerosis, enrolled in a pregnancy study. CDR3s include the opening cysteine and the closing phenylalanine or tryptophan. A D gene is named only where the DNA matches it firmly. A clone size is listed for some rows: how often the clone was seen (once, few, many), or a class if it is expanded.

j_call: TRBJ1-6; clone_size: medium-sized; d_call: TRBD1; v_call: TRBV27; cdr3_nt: TGTGCCAGCAGCTACAGGGGGCATTCACCCCTCCACTTT; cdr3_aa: CASSYRGHSPLHF
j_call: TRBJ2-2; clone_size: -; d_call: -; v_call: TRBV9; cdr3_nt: TGTGCCAGCAGCGTAACGGGAACAGGGAGCGGGGAGCTGTTTTTT; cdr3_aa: CASSVTGTGSGELFF
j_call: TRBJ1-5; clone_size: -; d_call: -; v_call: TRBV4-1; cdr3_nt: TGCGCCAGCAGCCAAGCGGGTCCTTTCAATCAGCCCCAGCATTTT; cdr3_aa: CASSQAGPFNQPQHF
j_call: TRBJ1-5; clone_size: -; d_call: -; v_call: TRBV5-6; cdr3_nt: TGTGCCAGCAGCCAGGGGAGTCAGCCCCAGCATTTT; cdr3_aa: CASSQGSQPQHF
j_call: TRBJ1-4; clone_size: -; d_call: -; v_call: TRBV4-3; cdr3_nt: TGCGCCAGCAGCCAATGGAGGGGAGGTGAAAAACTGTTTTTT; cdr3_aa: CASSQWRGGEKLFF
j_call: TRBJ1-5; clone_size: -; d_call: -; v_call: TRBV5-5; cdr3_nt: TGTGCCAGCAGCTTGATTCCCCTAGCCACCCGGTTCAATCAGCCCCAGCATTTT; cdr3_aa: CASSLIPLATRFNQPQHF
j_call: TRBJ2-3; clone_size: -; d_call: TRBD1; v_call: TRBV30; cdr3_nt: TGTGCCTGGAGTGTGGGGACAGCCGGCGATACGCAGTATTTT; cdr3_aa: CAWSVGTAGDTQYF
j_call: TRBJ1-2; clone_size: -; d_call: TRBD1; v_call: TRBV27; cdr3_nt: TGTGCCAGCAGCCCGGACAGGGTCGGCTATGGCTACACCTTC; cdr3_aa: CASSPDRVGYGYTF
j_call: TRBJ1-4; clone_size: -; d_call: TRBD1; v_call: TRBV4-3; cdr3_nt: TGCGCCAGCAGCCAAGATATGGGACAGGGATTTGAAAAACTGTTTTTT; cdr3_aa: CASSQDMGQGFEKLFF
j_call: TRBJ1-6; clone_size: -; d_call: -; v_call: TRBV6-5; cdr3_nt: TGTGCCAGCAGTTACAAGGGGGAGAATTCACCCCTCCACTTT; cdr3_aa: CASSYKGENSPLHF
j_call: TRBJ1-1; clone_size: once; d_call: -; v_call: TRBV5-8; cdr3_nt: TGTGCCAGCAGCTTCCGATCGACAGGCCCTCTTGAAGCTTTCTTT; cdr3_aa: CASSFRSTGPLEAFF
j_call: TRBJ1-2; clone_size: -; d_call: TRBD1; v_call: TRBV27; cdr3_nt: TGTGCCAGCAGTTTCGGCGGGACAGGGTCTAACTATGGCTACACCTTC; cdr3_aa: CASSFGGTGSNYGYTF
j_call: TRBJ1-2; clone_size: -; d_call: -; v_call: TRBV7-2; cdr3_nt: TGTGCCAGCAGCTTAAACGGGGGGGGCTACACCTTC; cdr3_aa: CASSLNGGGYTF
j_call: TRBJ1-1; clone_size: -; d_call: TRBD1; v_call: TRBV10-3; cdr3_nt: TGTGCCATCAGCGGAAGACAGGGGCTAGGGAACACTGAAGCTTTCTTT; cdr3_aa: CAISGRQGLGNTEAFF
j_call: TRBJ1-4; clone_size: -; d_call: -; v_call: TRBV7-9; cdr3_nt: TGTGCCAGCAGCTCCATTGCCTCAAAGGGGCTTAAGGAAAAACTGTTTTTT; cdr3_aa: CASSSIASKGLKEKLFF
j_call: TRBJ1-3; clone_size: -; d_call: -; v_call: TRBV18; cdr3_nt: TGTGCCAGCTCACCACCGTCCTTCTCTGGAAACACCATATATTTT; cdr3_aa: CASSPPSFSGNTIYF
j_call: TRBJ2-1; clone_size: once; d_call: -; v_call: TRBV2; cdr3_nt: TGTGCCAGCAGGGTCGACATGAACAATGAGCAGTTCTTC; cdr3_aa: CASRVDMNNEQFF
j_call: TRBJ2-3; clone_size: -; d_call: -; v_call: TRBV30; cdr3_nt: TGTGCCTCCGGGGGATTTCATAGCACAGATACGCAGTATTTT; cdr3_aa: CASGGFHSTDTQYF
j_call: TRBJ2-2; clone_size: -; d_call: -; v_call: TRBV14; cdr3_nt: TGTGCCAGCAGCCAAAAGACACGGAACACCGGGGAGCTGTTTTTT; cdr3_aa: CASSQKTRNTGELFF
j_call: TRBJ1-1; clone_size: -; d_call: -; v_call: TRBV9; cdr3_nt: TGTGCCAGCAGCGTAGGGGGCGGTTCGTCGCGCGCAGCTTTCTTT; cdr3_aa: CASSVGGGSSRAAFF
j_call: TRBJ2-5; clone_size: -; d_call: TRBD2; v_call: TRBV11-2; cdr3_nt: TGTGCCAGCAGCTTAGCGACTAGCGGGGAGTACCAAGAGACCCAGTACTTC; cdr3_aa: CASSLATSGEYQETQYF
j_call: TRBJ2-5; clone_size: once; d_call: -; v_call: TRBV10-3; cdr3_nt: TGTGCCATCAGTGAGTCGGGCAAACAAGAGACCCAGTACTTC; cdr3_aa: CAISESGKQETQYF
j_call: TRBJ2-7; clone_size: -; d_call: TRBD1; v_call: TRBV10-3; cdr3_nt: TGTGCCATCAGTGAGTCAGGACAGGGTAGCGAGCAGTACTTC; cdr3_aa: CAISESGQGSEQYF
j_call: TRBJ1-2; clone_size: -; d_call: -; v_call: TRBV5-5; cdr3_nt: TGTGCCAGCAGCTTGGGAGACAGGTATGGCGGCTACACCTTC; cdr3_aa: CASSLGDRYGGYTF
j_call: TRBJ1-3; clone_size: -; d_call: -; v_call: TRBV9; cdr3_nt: TGTGCCAGCAGCGCCGGGAGGGGTCCTTGGACCGTAGGAAACACCATATATTTT; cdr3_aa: CASSAGRGPWTVGNTIYF
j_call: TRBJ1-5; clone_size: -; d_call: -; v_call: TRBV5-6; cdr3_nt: TGTGCCAGCAGCGGGGGCGGCAATCAGCCCCAGCATTTT; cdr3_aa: CASSGGGNQPQHF
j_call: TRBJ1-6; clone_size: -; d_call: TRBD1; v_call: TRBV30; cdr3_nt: TGTGCCTGGCAGGGACAGTCAGACTCCTATAATTCACCCCTCCACTTT; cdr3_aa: CAWQGQSDSYNSPLHF
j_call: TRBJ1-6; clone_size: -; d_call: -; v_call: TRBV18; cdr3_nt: TGTGCCAGCTCCTATAGAGGGGGCTATAATTCACCCCTCCACTTT; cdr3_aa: CASSYRGGYNSPLHF
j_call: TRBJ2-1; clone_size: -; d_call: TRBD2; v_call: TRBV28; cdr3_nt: TGTGCCAGCACCCCGGCGGGGGGCGGGGGGGCGTTGGATGAGCAGTTCTTC; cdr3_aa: CASTPAGGGGALDEQFF
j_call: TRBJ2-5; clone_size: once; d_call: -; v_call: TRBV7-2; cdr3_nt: TGTGCCAGCAGCTTAGGTCTGCAAGAGACCCAGTACTTC; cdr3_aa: CASSLGLQETQYF
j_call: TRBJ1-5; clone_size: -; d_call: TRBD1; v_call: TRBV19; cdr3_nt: TGTGCCACTATCCCAGGGGGAGGACAGCCCCAGCATTTT; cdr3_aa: CATIPGGGQPQHF
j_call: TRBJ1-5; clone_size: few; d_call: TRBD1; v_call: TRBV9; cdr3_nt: TGTGCCAGCAGCGAGACAGGGAGTCAGCCCCAGCATTTT; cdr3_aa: CASSETGSQPQHF
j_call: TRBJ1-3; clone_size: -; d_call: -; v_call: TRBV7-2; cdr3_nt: TGTGCCAGCAGCTTTGAGGGAGGGCCTGGAAACACCATATATTTT; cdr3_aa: CASSFEGGPGNTIYF
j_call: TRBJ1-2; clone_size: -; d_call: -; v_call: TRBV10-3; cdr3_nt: TGTGCCATCAGTCCAACGACAGCTGGCTACACCTTC; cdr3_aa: CAISPTTAGYTF
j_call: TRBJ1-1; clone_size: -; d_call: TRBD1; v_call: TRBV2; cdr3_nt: TGTGCCAGCAAGGGGAGGTCGCACGGGACAGGGGGCACTGAAGCTTTCTTT; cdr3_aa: CASKGRSHGTGGTEAFF
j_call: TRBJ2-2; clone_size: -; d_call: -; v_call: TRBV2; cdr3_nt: TGTGCCAGCAGTGCACAGGGGAACACCGGGGAGCTGTTTTTT; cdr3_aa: CASSAQGNTGELFF
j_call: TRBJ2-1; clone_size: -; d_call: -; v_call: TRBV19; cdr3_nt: TGTGCCAGTAGGGTGACTGGGAGCGCCTACAATGAGCAGTTCTTC; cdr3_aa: CASRVTGSAYNEQFF
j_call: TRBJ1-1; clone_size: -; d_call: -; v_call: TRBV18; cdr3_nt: TGTGCCAGCTCCCTACTTCGATCCGAGGCTTTCTTT; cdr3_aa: CASSLLRSEAFF
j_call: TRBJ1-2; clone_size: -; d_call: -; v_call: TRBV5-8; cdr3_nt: TGTGCCAGCAGCTTTGAGGACTATGGCTACACCTTC; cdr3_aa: CASSFEDYGYTF
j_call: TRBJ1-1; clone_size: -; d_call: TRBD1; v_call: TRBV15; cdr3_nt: TGTGCCACCAGCCGGACAGGGAAGACTGAAGCTTTCTTT; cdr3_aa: CATSRTGKTEAFF
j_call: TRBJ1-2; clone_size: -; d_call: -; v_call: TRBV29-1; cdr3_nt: TGCAGCGTTGAAGATCGATGGGCCTCCTATGGCTACACCTTC; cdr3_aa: CSVEDRWASYGYTF
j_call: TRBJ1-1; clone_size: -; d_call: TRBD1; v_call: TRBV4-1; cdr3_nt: TGCGCCACCTCCGGGACAGTGAACACTGAAGCTTTCTTT; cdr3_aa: CATSGTVNTEAFF
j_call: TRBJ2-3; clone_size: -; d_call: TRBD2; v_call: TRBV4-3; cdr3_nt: TGCGCCAGCAGCCAGCTAGCGGGGGGGCGAGATACGCAGTATTTT; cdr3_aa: CASSQLAGGRDTQYF
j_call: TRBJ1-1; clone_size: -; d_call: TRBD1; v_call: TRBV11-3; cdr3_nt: TGTGCCAGCAGCCGAGACAGGGTGGGGGAAGCTTTCTTT; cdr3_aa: CASSRDRVGEAFF
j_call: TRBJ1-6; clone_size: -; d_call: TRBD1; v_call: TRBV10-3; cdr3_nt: TGTGCCATCACTGGACAGGATAATTCACCCCTCCACTTT; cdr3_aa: CAITGQDNSPLHF
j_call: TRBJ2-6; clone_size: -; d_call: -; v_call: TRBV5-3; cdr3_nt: TGTGCCAGAAGGTCTCGGACAGCTGGGGCCAACGTCCTGACTTTC; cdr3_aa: CARRSRTAGANVLTF
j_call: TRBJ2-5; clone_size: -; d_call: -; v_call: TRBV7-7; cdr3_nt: TGTGCCAGCAGCTTAGGGACTCAAGCGGAGACCCAGTACTTC; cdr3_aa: CASSLGTQAETQYF
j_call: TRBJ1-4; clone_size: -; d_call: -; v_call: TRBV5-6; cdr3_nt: TGTGCCAGCAGCACGGGAGGGACCTTAAATGAAAAACTGTTTTTT; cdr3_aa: CASSTGGTLNEKLFF
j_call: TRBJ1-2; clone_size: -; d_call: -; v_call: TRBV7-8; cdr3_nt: TGTGCCAGCAGCCCCGGGGGGGGTTTTGGCTACACCTTC; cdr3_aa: CASSPGGGFGYTF